A single sample is the source of the 22 T cell receptor beta chains below, sequenced in a study of blood T cells in healthy people across ages. Through a sample-barcoded 5' primer and a J-beta primer mix, a second PCR was run for about 6 to 12 cycles. Each CDR3 protein is one row after TCRdb ran MiXCR on the 5' RACE reads. The sample holds around 1,700,000 distinct CDR3 sequences, roughly 28% seen once. Sequencing used blood. The receptors stem from a woman aged 30 to 39 in good health.

The CDR3 sequence: CASITGGTGDYEQYF. Here the CDR3 DNA reads TGTGCCAGCATCACCGGCGGGACAGGCGACTACGAGCAGTACTTC. The chain uses TRBV6-1 and TRBJ2-7; 8 nucleotides line up with TRBD1. The CDR3 covers 15 residues. V trimming: 7 bases; J trimming: 3 bases; junction bases outside the gene matches: 11. The germline gives CDR1 MNHNS, CDR2 SASEGT.

This clonotype has at least ten counts. The V gene is TRBV5-1, the J gene TRBJ2-3; D tentatively fits TRBD1 or TRBD2 (5 bases each). Per the germline V gene, CDR1 is SGHRS and CDR2 is YFSETQ. This CDR3 contains 15 residues. V was cut by 0 bases and J by 3 bases, with 11 bases left in between. The CDR3 reads CASSLDRGPTDTQYF. CDR3 DNA sequence: TGCGCCAGCAGCTTGGATCGGGGCCCGACAGATACGCAGTATTTT.

This clonotype was detected a few times. The gene calls are TRBV20-1 and TRBJ2-1; D remains ambiguous. Germline V CDR1 and CDR2: DFQATT, SNEGSKA (reference sequence). Trimming left V 8 bases short and J 7 bases short, with 15 bases between. This CDR3 is built from 12 residues. The CDR3 DNA reads as TGCAGTCCACGGTTGAGAACAAATGAGCAGTTCTTC. Residues: CSPRLRTNEQFF.

This clonotype has a handful of counts. The rearrangement links TRBV15 to TRBJ2-7; a weak D match, TRBD1 (7 bases). The CDR3 totals 14 residues. The germline gives CDR1 LNHNV, CDR2 YYDKDF (reference sequence). V lost 1 base, J lost 5 bases, and 12 bases lay in between. CDR3 residues: CATSRGRGAHEQYF. The CDR3 DNA follows: TGTGCCACCAGCAGAGGCAGGGGGGCACACGAGCAGTACTTC.

The J gene is TRBJ1-1, the V gene TRBV29-1; 10 bases are shared with TRBD1. V lost 7 bases and J lost 8; bases outside the gene matches: 7. The CDR3 is 12 amino acids. The germline CDR1 and CDR2 sequences are SQVTM and ANQGSEA. For the CDR3, the DNA is TGCAGCGGCGGTCGGGACAGGGGCGAAGCTTTCTTT. It yields the protein CSGGRDRGEAFF.

A few counts support this clonotype. The V call is TRBV10-2, the J call TRBJ2-2; 10 bases are shared with TRBD2. V dropped 11 bases and J dropped 9; count of bases not matched to a gene: 9. The germline V gene has CDR1 WSHSY and CDR2 SAAADI. The CDR3 sequence is 13 residues long. In DNA form, the CDR3 reads TGCGCCGCTTCGAGCGGGGGGGCCCGGGAGCTGTTTTTT. Its translation: CAASSGGARELFF.

This clonotype has only a few counts. This chain links TRBV4-3 with TRBJ2-5; weak D call: TRBD1 (6 bases). V lost 1 base and J lost 6, with 9 bases in between. This CDR3 comprises 13 residues. Per the germline V gene, CDR1 is LGHNA and CDR2 is YSLEER. CDR3 nucleotides: TGCGCCAGCAGCCAAGCCCAGGGGCAGACCCAGTACTTC. It specifies CASSQAQGQTQYF.

This clonotype has a handful of counts. This chain uses TRBV10-1 with TRBJ2-2; a weak D match, TRBD2 (6 bases). The V gene lost 0 bases and the J gene lost 4 bases, with 15 bases spanning the gap. This CDR3 is built from 17 residues. From germline, CDR1 is WNHNN and CDR2 SYGVQD (reference sequence). CDR3 in amino acids: CASSESLAASSTGELFF. The CDR3 DNA reads TGCGCCAGCAGTGAGTCCTTAGCGGCTTCGAGCACCGGGGAGCTGTTTTTT.

Worth noting for this clonotype: This may stem from a read error, because a much larger clone lies one nucleotide away. The chain links TRBV5-1 to TRBJ2-4; 13 nucleotides line up with TRBD2. The better agreement between TRBJ2-7 and the DNA end casts doubt on the J call. The V gene's germline CDR1 is SGHRS and CDR2 YFSETQ. CDR3 size: 16 residues. The CDR3 bases are TGCGCCAACAGCTTCACCGGGACTAGCGGGAATCACGAGCAGTACTTC. It encodes CANSFTGTSGNHEQYF.

J is TRBJ1-1 and V is TRBV10-3; 8 bases match TRBD1. The CDR3 runs 15 residues. V lost 0 bases, J lost 7 bases, and 7 bases stayed unmatched. Per germline, CDR1 ENHRY and CDR2 SYGVKD. The CDR3, as DNA: TGTGCCATCAGTGAGTCGCCAGGGGGCTTTGATGAAGCTTTCTTT. Translation: CAISESPGGFDEAFF.

The CDR3 bases are TGTGCCAGCAGACCTGAAGTTAGCAATCAGCCCCAGCATTTT. It yields the protein CASRPEVSNQPQHF. The genes are TRBV12-3 or TRBV12-4 and TRBJ1-5, with no clear D. V lost 6 bases and J lost 0, with 9 bases in between. The CDR3 has 14 amino acids.

This clonotype was seen a handful of times. The chain has TRBV6-5 and TRBJ2-6; TRBD2 aligns across 7 bases. Trimming cost V 6 bases and J 2 bases; bases outside gene matches: 7. CDR3 length: 16 amino acids. Germline V gene sequence: CDR1 MNHEY, CDR2 SVGAGI. CDR3 region: CASRELALTGANVLTF. CDR3 DNA sequence: TGTGCCAGCAGGGAACTAGCGTTAACTGGGGCCAACGTCCTGACTTTC.

The chain uses TRBV7-2 and TRBJ2-5; D gene unclear. The CDR3 is 14 residues long. The germline V gene has CDR1 SGHTA and CDR2 FQGNSA. With 3 bases removed from V and 5 bases from J, the gap between germline ends came to 13 bases. CDR3 protein: CASSFRYERETQYF. The CDR3 coding sequence is TGTGCCAGCAGCTTTCGTTACGAACGGGAGACCCAGTACTTC.

The rearrangement links TRBV7-2 to TRBJ2-1, with 9 bases matching TRBD1. This CDR3 is 18 amino acids long. The germline CDR1 and CDR2 sequences are SGHTA and FQGNSA. J gave up 7 bases and V 5 bases, and 18 bases lay outside the gene matches. The CDR3 loop is CASSPRHTGTGRRNEQFF. The CDR3 nucleotides read TGTGCCAGCAGCCCACGTCACACCGGGACAGGGCGTAGAAATGAGCAGTTCTTC. Together with reference TRBV7-2 and TRBJ2-1, the CDR3 gives the full variable domain: GAGVSQSPSNKVTEKGKDVELRCDPISGHTALYWYRQSLGQGLEFLIYFQGNSAPDKSGLPSDRFSAERTGGSVSTLTIQRTQQEDSAVYLCASSPRHTGTGRRNEQFFGPGTRLTVL.

Remarks on this clonotype: A much larger clone differs by one base, so this may be a read error. This is likely a read error, given that the CDR3 carries no conserved phenylalanine or tryptophan at its end. The chain uses TRBV29-1 and TRBJ2-7; D possibly corresponds to TRBD1 (6 bases). Per the germline V gene, CDR1 is SQVTM and CDR2 is ANQGSEA. With 0 bases removed from V and 2 bases from J, the gap between germline ends came to 17 bases. The CDR3 length is 16 residues. The CDR3 DNA reads as TGCAGCGTTGAAGAACCGGGTGGACAGTTTGCCTACGAGCAGTACTAC. This codes for CSVEEPGGQFAYEQYY.

The chain links TRBV11-2 to TRBJ2-1; TRBD2 agrees at 9 bases. V dropped 6 bases and J dropped 9; count of bases not matched to a gene: 12. Germline V CDR1 and CDR2: SGHAT, FQNNGV. The CDR3 consists of 15 residues. CDR3 amino acids: CASRPSGLAIPEQFF. The CDR3 nucleotides are TGTGCCAGCAGACCCTCGGGACTAGCTATCCCTGAGCAGTTCTTC.

This clonotype was counted only a few times. J is TRBJ2-7 and V is TRBV20-1; D unclear. The CDR3 runs 15 residues. The V and J ends lost 1 base and 0 bases respectively, with 13 bases between them. Germline loops: CDR1 DFQATT, CDR2 SNEGSKA (reference sequence). The CDR3 region is CSARALTTNSYEQYF. DNA of the CDR3: TGCAGTGCTAGAGCCCTAACTACCAACTCCTACGAGCAGTACTTC.

The table lists this clonotype with many counts. The chain uses TRBV7-2 and TRBJ2-5; TRBD2 matches at 12 bases. The CDR3 is made up of 15 amino acids. Trimming took 5 bases from V and 5 from J; bases not matched to a gene: 6. The germline gives CDR1 SGHTA, CDR2 FQGNSA. The CDR3 loop reads CASSPPSGREETQYF. CDR3 DNA: TGTGCCAGCAGCCCCCCTAGCGGGAGGGAGGAGACCCAGTACTTC.

This clonotype has more than one count but fewer than ten. The V gene is TRBV12-3 or TRBV12-4, the J gene TRBJ1-4; D unresolved. With 6 bases removed from V and 0 bases from J, the gap between germline ends came to 20 bases. CDR3 size: 18 residues. CDR3 sequence (DNA): TGTGCCAGCAGCTCGACCTTCCTAGATGTCACAACTAATGAAAAACTGTTTTTT. This sequence encodes CASSSTFLDVTTNEKLFF.

Worth noting for this clonotype: This sequence may be a read error, since a much larger clone differs from it by one base. V gene TRBV6-2 or TRBV6-3 combines with J gene TRBJ2-1, with 9 bases aligning to TRBD2. The CDR3 consists of 13 residues. The germline gives CDR1 MNHEY, CDR2 SVGEGT. CDR3 loop: CAGRLAVYNEQFF. The DNA for the CDR3 is TGTGCCGGCAGACTAGCGGTATACAATGAGCAGTTCTTC.

This clonotype has more than one count but fewer than ten. The V and J genes are TRBV10-3 and TRBJ2-6; D is possibly TRBD2 (6 bases). The CDR3 loop spans 18 amino acids. Trimming pared 7 bases from V and 1 base from J, leaving 20 bases between. In germline, CDR1 is ENHRY, CDR2 SYGVKD. As DNA, the CDR3 is TGTGCCATCAATAGCGGCGCAGCGACTTATTCTGGGGCCAACGTCCTGACTTTC. Translating it yields CAINSGAATYSGANVLTF.

The chain is built from TRBV27 and TRBJ2-1, with 10 bases that match TRBD1. CDR3 size: 14 residues. V lost 4 bases to trimming and J lost 8 bases; unmatched junction nucleotides: 5. Germline assignment: CDR1 MNHEY and CDR2 SMNVEV (reference sequence). This CDR3 reads CASSYRTGGHEQFF. Here the CDR3 DNA reads TGTGCCAGCAGTTACAGGACAGGGGGGCATGAGCAGTTCTTC.